One and the same sample provided the 30 T cell receptor beta chains below, sequenced in a study of CD8 T cells in Susac syndrome. After extraction with the RNeasy kit, about 0.45 to 1 ug of the RNA was reverse transcribed using random hexamers. TCRdb fed the immunoSEQ multiplex PCR reads into MiXCR, producing one record per CDR3 protein. The data show 100,000 to 150,000 distinct CDR3 sequences, 90% to 95% seen once. The specimen sequenced was CD8+ T cells from PBMCs. The receptors come from a human donor with Susac syndrome.

The chain links TRBV6-2 or TRBV6-3 to TRBJ2-7, with TRBD1 identical over 7 bases. The germline CDR1 and CDR2 sequences are MNHEY and SVGEGT. CDR3 length: 15 amino acids. The trim removed 2 bases at V and 2 bases at J, leaving 6 bases unmatched. The CDR3 DNA is TGTGCCAGCAGTTACGTCGGGACAGAACCCTACGAGCAGTACTTC. The encoded protein is CASSYVGTEPYEQYF.

This clonotype was observed a single time. The V and J genes are TRBV15 and TRBJ1-1; the D gene is possibly TRBD1 (5 bases). The CDR3 is 13 amino acids. Per germline, CDR1 LNHNV and CDR2 YYDKDF (reference sequence). The ends were cut back, 4 bases at V and 1 base at J, with 7 bases in the middle. Here the CDR3 DNA reads TGTGCCACCAGCACAGGACAGAACACTGAAGCTTTCTTT. Its translation: CATSTGQNTEAFF. Combining the CDR3 with reference TRBV15 and TRBJ1-1 gives the whole variable domain DAMVIQNPRYQVTQFGKPVTLSCSQTLNHNVMYWYQQKSSQAPKLLFHYYDKDFNNEADTPDNFQSRRPNTSFCFLDIRSPGLGDTAMYLCATSTGQNTEAFFGQGTRLTVV.

The DNA for the CDR3 is TGTGCCAGCCGACAGCTCAATCAGCCCCAGCATTTT. Translated: CASRQLNQPQHF. The V and J genes are TRBV28 and TRBJ1-5; D is possibly TRBD1 (5 bases). Germline CDR1 and CDR2: MDHEN and SYDVKM. Trimming pared 8 bases from V and 3 bases from J, leaving 8 bases between. CDR3 length: 12 amino acids.

The chain employs TRBV4-1 and TRBJ2-7; either TRBD1 or TRBD2 may supply D (5 bases each). Trimming took 0 bases from V and 3 from J, leaving 15 bases between them. The CDR3 runs to 16 residues. Germline V CDR1 and CDR2: MGHRA, YSYEKL. CDR3 residues: CASSQEGTDRGYEQYF. The DNA of the CDR3 is TGCGCCAGCAGCCAAGAAGGGACGGATAGAGGCTACGAGCAGTACTTC.

V and J are TRBV27 and TRBJ2-7; TRBD1 or TRBD2 may be the D gene (5 bases each). The germline CDR1 and CDR2 sequences are MNHEY and SMNVEV (reference sequence). Trimming pared 8 bases from V and 2 bases from J, leaving 16 bases between. This CDR3 spans 14 amino acids. CDR3 sequence reads: CASGPGRGPYEQYF. The CDR3 nucleotides read TGTGCCAGCGGACCGGGACGAGGGCCCTACGAGCAGTACTTC.

The CDR3 reads CASSLTGGRGSYNEQFF. Here the CDR3 DNA reads TGTGCCAGCAGTTTAACGGGGGGGCGGGGCTCCTACAATGAGCAGTTCTTC. The V call is TRBV12-3 or TRBV12-4, the J call TRBJ2-1; 8 bases match TRBD2. This CDR3 is built from 17 residues. The V gene end was trimmed by 2 bases and the J gene end by 0 bases; junction bases not matched to a gene: 6.

The rearrangement joins TRBV6-2 or TRBV6-3 to TRBJ2-7; 12 nucleotides align to TRBD1. With V trimmed by 5 bases and J by 5 bases, 7 bases remained unmatched. This CDR3 spans 15 amino acids. From germline, CDR1 is MNHEY and CDR2 SVGEGT. CDR3 bases: TGTGCCAGCAGTCTGCAGGGGACAGGGGGCGACGAGCAGTACTTC. Protein: CASSLQGTGGDEQYF.

This clonotype was seen just once. The rearrangement links TRBV3-1 to TRBJ1-5; D is undetermined. The V and J ends lost 6 bases and 3 bases respectively, with 9 bases between them. Germline V CDR1 and CDR2: LGHDT, YNNKEL (reference sequence). This CDR3 is 13 amino acids long. CDR3 amino acids: CASSVENNQPQHF. The CDR3 DNA reads as TGTGCCAGCAGTGTCGAGAACAATCAGCCCCAGCATTTT.

The V call is TRBV15, the J call TRBJ2-7, with 12 bases lining up with TRBD2. V was pared by 1 base and J by 7 bases, with 5 bases of the junction left unmatched. The CDR3 is 15 amino acids. Germline CDR1 LNHNV, CDR2 YYDKDF (reference sequence). CDR3 coding DNA: TGTGCCACCAGCAGAGGACTAGCGGGAGCTGAGGAGCAGTACTTC. As protein: CATSRGLAGAEEQYF.

The gene calls are TRBV7-2 and TRBJ2-3, with D uncertain. The ends were cut back, 5 bases at V and 1 base at J, with 7 bases in the middle. CDR1 and CDR2 from the germline V gene are SGHTA and FQGNSA. The CDR3 covers 13 residues. The CDR3 sequence is CASSPLGTDTQYF. CDR3 DNA sequence: TGTGCCAGCAGCCCGCTGGGCACAGATACGCAGTATTTT.

The chain joins TRBV15 to TRBJ2-7; D remains unclear. This CDR3 has 12 residues. V lost 1 base, J lost 6 bases, and 7 bases lay in between. Per the germline V gene, CDR1 is LNHNV and CDR2 is YYDKDF (reference sequence). The CDR3 here is CATSRVGFEQYF. The CDR3 nucleotides read TGTGCCACCAGCAGAGTTGGGTTCGAGCAGTACTTC.

The chain uses TRBV30 and TRBJ1-2; D may be TRBD1 (5 bases). Trimming took off 0 bases at V and 0 bases at J, with 8 bases between the two ends. The CDR3 totals 14 residues. Per the germline V gene, CDR1 is GTSNPN and CDR2 is SVGIG (reference sequence). The CDR3 sequence is CAWSVDSSNYGYTF. In nucleotides, the CDR3 is TGTGCCTGGAGTGTAGACAGTTCTAACTATGGCTACACCTTC.

The chain couples TRBV15 to TRBJ1-5; TRBD1 matches 10 bases. Germline-derived CDR1 and CDR2 are LNHNV and YYDKDF (reference sequence). The length of the CDR3 is 17 residues. With V trimmed by 2 bases and J by 9 bases, 13 bases remained unmatched. CDR3 sequence (DNA): TGTGCCACCAGCAGATCCCCGGACAGGGGGGTGGGATGGCCCCAGCATTTT. Its protein is CATSRSPDRGVGWPQHF. Full variable domain (missing parts from reference TRBV15 and TRBJ1-5): DAMVIQNPRYQVTQFGKPVTLSCSQTLNHNVMYWYQQKSSQAPKLLFHYYDKDFNNEADTPDNFQSRRPNTSFCFLDIRSPGLGDTAMYLCATSRSPDRGVGWPQHFGDGTRLSIL.

J is TRBJ2-7 and V is TRBV5-1; TRBD2 aligns across 10 bases. Trimming at V came to 5 bases and at J to 1 base, leaving 6 bases not matched to a gene. Germline V lookup: CDR1 SGHRS, CDR2 YFSETQ. This CDR3 comprises 15 residues. Here the CDR3 reads CASRWTSGQSYEQYF. CDR3 nucleotide sequence: TGCGCCAGCAGGTGGACTAGCGGACAGTCCTACGAGCAGTACTTC.

The chain links TRBV30 to TRBJ2-2; D is possibly TRBD1 (5 bases). V was shortened by 1 base and J by 6 bases, with 12 bases between the two germline ends. This CDR3 has 14 amino acids. Germline assignment: CDR1 GTSNPN and CDR2 SVGIG (reference sequence). CDR3 loop: CAWSGAGIPGELFF. The CDR3 DNA is TGTGCCTGGAGTGGGGCAGGGATTCCCGGGGAGCTGTTTTTT. Based on the CDR3 plus reference TRBV30 and TRBJ2-2, the full variable domain is SQTIHQWPATLVQPVGSPLSLECTVEGTSNPNLYWYRQAAGRGLQLLFYSVGIGQISSEVPQNLSASRPQDRQFILSSKKLLLSDSGFYLCAWSGAGIPGELFFGEGSRLTVL.

This chain links TRBV28 with TRBJ2-1; D could derive from TRBD1 or TRBD2 (5 bases each). The V end lost 6 bases, the J end lost 0 bases, and 15 bases lay between the germline ends. Germline V gene lookup returns CDR1 MDHEN and CDR2 SYDVKM. The length of the CDR3 is 16 residues. The chain's CDR3 is CASRESPGPSYNEQFF. The CDR3 bases are TGTGCCAGCAGAGAATCCCCGGGACCCTCCTACAATGAGCAGTTCTTC.

The CDR3 coding sequence is TGTGCCTGGGGGGCGGGACAGGGTTACGAGCAGTACTTC. Translated: CAWGAGQGYEQYF. V gene TRBV30 combines with J gene TRBJ2-7, with 9 bases lining up with TRBD1. Germline trimming cut 5 bases from V and 4 bases from J; bases unmatched to any gene: 6. The CDR3 totals 13 residues. Germline-derived CDR1 and CDR2 are GTSNPN and SVGIG (reference sequence). Supplemented by reference TRBV30 and TRBJ2-7, the full variable domain reads SQTIHQWPATLVQPVGSPLSLECTVEGTSNPNLYWYRQAAGRGLQLLFYSVGIGQISSEVPQNLSASRPQDRQFILSSKKLLLSDSGFYLCAWGAGQGYEQYFGPGTRLTVT.

The CDR3 region is CSARDRGGTTEKSSYEQYF. The CDR3 nucleotides are TGCAGTGCTAGAGATCGGGGAGGAACCACCGAGAAGAGCTCCTACGAGCAGTACTTC. J is TRBJ2-7 and V is TRBV20-1; the D gene is possibly TRBD2 (6 bases). The CDR3 length is 19 residues. Germline loops: CDR1 DFQATT, CDR2 SNEGSKA (reference sequence). Trimming shortened V by 0 bases and J by 0 bases, and 24 bases separated the two germline ends.

The chain links TRBV4-1 to TRBJ1-5; D not certain. Trimming left V 0 bases short and J 5 bases short, with 11 bases between. This CDR3 region has 15 residues. CDR1 and CDR2 from the germline V gene are MGHRA and YSYEKL. The CDR3 DNA sequence: TGCGCCAGCAGCCAAGATAGGACCAGTGATCAGCCCCAGCATTTT. This gives the protein CASSQDRTSDQPQHF.

This rearrangement joins TRBV12-3 or TRBV12-4 to TRBJ2-1; the match to TRBD2 covers 8 bases. J was trimmed by 3 bases and V by 5 bases; bases with no gene match: 9. The CDR3 is 16 residues long. The CDR3 here is CASSRPRLANYNEQFF. DNA of the CDR3: TGTGCCAGCAGTCGGCCTCGACTAGCGAACTACAATGAGCAGTTCTTC.

The rearrangement uses TRBV13 and TRBJ2-5; D is possibly TRBD1 or TRBD2 (6 bases each). The length of the CDR3 is 16 residues. The V gene lost 1 base and the J gene lost 5 bases, with 17 bases spanning the gap. Germline values: CDR1 PRHDT, CDR2 FYEKMQ (reference sequence). The chain's CDR3 is CASSLEAGQGGETQYF. DNA of the CDR3: TGTGCCAGCAGCTTAGAGGCGGGGCAAGGGGGGGAGACCCAGTACTTC.

Only one count was recorded for this clonotype. The chain uses TRBV25-1 and TRBJ1-1, with 8 bases matching TRBD1. The CDR3 is 13 residues long. The germline V gene encodes CDR1 MGHDK and CDR2 SYGVNS. Trimming at V came to 8 bases and at J to 0 bases, leaving 2 bases not matched to a gene. The CDR3 bases are TGTGCCAGCGAGGACAGGGTGAACACTGAAGCTTTCTTT. It is translated as CASEDRVNTEAFF.

The rearrangement uses TRBV11-2 and TRBJ2-3; 8 nucleotides agree with TRBD2. Germline CDR1 is SGHAT and CDR2 is FQNNGV. The CDR3 spans 14 residues. J gave up 1 base and V 5 bases, and 2 bases lay outside the gene matches. The CDR3 nucleotides read TGTGCCAGCAGCGTACTAGCGGGCACAGATACGCAGTATTTT. It specifies CASSVLAGTDTQYF.

The count of this clonotype is one. The chain employs TRBV29-1 and TRBJ2-7; no definite D call. Germline-derived CDR1 and CDR2 are SQVTM and ANQGSEA. This CDR3 has 12 amino acids. V was shortened by 4 bases and J by 2 bases, with 9 bases between the two germline ends. CDR3 in DNA: TGCAGCGTTGTTGGCGATCCCTACGAGCAGTACTTC. This gives the protein CSVVGDPYEQYF.

This chain joins TRBV11-2 and TRBJ2-7, with TRBD2 matching over 12 bases. CDR1 and CDR2 from the germline V gene are SGHAT and FQNNGV. The CDR3 has 14 amino acids. Germline trimming cut 5 bases from V and 3 bases from J; bases unmatched to any gene: 2. The CDR3: CASSQGLAGYEQYF. CDR3 sequence (DNA): TGTGCCAGCAGCCAGGGACTAGCGGGCTACGAGCAGTACTTC.

This chain connects TRBV4-2 to TRBJ1-1; the D is unclear. CDR3 length: 16 residues. V lost 0 bases and J lost 0, with 11 bases in between. The germline V gene encodes CDR1 LGHNA and CDR2 YNFKEQ. The CDR3 protein is CASSQDLTSMNTEAFF. CDR3 DNA sequence: TGTGCCAGCAGCCAAGATCTTACCAGCATGAACACTGAAGCTTTCTTT.

The chain links TRBV12-3 or TRBV12-4 to TRBJ2-5, with a weak D call TRBD2 (6 bases). The germline V and J ends were trimmed by 6 bases and 9 bases, with 14 bases remaining between them. This CDR3 has 12 amino acids. The CDR3 spells CASSPGVRAQYF. CDR3 nucleotide sequence: TGTGCCAGCAGCCCGGGAGTTAGGGCCCAGTACTTC.

The gene calls are TRBV12-3 or TRBV12-4 and TRBJ1-1; 9 bases are a match to TRBD1. The V and J ends lost 5 bases and 5 bases, in that order; junction bases with no gene match: 6. CDR3 length: 14 residues. CDR3 bases: TGTGCCAGCAGTCGGACAGGGGTTGAGACTGAAGCTTTCTTT. Its translation is CASSRTGVETEAFF.

This chain joins TRBV20-1 and TRBJ2-1; 10 nucleotides align to TRBD1. V shed 4 bases, J shed 6 bases, and the junction held 6 bases outside the gene matches. Germline loops: CDR1 DFQATT, CDR2 SNEGSKA (reference sequence). The length of the CDR3 is 14 residues. CDR3 in amino acids: CSAKGTGDVNEQFF. The CDR3 nucleotides are TGCAGTGCTAAGGGGACAGGGGATGTCAATGAGCAGTTCTTC.

CDR3: CASSRTGTHNEQFF. The CDR3 DNA sequence: TGCGCCAGCAGTCGGACAGGAACCCACAATGAGCAGTTCTTC. The gene calls are TRBV10-2 and TRBJ2-1; 7 nucleotides agree with TRBD1. Germline values: CDR1 WSHSY, CDR2 SAAADI. J was trimmed by 5 bases and V by 5 bases; bases with no gene match: 6. The CDR3 covers 14 residues.